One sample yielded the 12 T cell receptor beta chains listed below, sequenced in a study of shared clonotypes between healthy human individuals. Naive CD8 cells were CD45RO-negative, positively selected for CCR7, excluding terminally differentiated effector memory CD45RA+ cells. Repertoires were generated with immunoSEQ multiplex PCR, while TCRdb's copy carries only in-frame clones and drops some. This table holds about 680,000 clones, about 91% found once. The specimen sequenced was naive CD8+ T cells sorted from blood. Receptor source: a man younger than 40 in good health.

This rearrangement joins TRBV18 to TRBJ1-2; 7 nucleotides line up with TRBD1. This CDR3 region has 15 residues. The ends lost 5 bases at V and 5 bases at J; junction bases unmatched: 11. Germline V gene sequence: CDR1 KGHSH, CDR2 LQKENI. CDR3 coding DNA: TGTGCCAGCTCATCTACAGGGGCAATGTGGTATGGCTACACCTTC. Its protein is CASSSTGAMWYGYTF.

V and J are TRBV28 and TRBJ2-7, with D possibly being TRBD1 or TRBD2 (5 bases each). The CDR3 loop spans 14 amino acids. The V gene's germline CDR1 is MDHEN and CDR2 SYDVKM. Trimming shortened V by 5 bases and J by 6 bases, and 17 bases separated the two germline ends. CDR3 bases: TGTGCCAGCAGTGCCGGGACGGGGACGGGCGAGCAGTACTTC. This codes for CASSAGTGTGEQYF. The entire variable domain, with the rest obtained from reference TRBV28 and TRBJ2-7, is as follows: DVKVTQSSRYLVKRTGEKVFLECVQDMDHENMFWYRQDPGLGLRLIYFSYDVKMKEKGDIPEGYSVSREKKERFSLILESASTNQTSMYLCASSAGTGTGEQYFGPGTRLTVT.

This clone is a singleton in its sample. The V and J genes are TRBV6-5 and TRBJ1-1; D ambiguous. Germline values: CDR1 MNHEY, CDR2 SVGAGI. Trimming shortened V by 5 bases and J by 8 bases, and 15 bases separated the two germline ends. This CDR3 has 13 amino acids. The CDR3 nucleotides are TGTGCCAGCAGTAATGGAGGCCCCCAAGAAGCTTTCTTT. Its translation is CASSNGGPQEAFF.

The CDR3 nucleotides are TGTGCCAGCAGCTTAAATCGTGCGGGAGTAGATTACAATGAGCAGTTCTTC. Its translation is CASSLNRAGVDYNEQFF. The chain couples TRBV7-3 to TRBJ2-1; 7 bases match TRBD2. The germline gives CDR1 SGHTA, CDR2 FQGTGA. The V and J ends lost 1 base and 4 bases, in that order; junction bases with no gene match: 10. The CDR3 loop spans 17 amino acids.

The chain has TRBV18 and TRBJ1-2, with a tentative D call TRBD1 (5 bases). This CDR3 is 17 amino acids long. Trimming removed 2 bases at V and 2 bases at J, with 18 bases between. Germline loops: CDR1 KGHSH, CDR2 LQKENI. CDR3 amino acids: CASSPEPQATPNYGYTF. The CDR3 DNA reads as TGTGCCAGCTCACCAGAACCACAGGCGACACCCAACTATGGCTACACCTTC.

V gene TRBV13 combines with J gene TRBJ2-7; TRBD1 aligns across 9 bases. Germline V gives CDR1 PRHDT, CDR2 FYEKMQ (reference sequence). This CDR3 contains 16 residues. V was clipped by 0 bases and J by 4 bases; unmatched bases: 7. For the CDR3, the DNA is TGTGCCAGCAGCTTAGGTTGGGGACAGGGAAATTACGAGCAGTACTTC. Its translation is CASSLGWGQGNYEQYF.

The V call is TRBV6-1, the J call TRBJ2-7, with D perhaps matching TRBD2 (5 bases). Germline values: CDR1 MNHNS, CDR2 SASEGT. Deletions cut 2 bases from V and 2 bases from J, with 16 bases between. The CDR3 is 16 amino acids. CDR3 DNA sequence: TGTGCCAGCAGTGAAAAGTACGGTACTAGTCCCTACGAGCAGTACTTC. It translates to CASSEKYGTSPYEQYF.

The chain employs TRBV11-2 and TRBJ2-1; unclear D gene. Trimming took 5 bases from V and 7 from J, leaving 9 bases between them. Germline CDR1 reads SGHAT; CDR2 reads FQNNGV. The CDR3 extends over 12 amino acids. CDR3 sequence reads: CASSPLGNEQFF. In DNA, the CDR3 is TGTGCCAGCAGCCCCCTAGGAAATGAGCAGTTCTTC. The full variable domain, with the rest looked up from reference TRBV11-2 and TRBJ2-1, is EAGVAQSPRYKIIEKRQSVAFWCNPISGHATLYWYQQILGQGPKLLIQFQNNGVVDDSQLPKDRFSAERLKGVDSTLKIQPAKLEDSAVYLCASSPLGNEQFFGPGTRLTVL.

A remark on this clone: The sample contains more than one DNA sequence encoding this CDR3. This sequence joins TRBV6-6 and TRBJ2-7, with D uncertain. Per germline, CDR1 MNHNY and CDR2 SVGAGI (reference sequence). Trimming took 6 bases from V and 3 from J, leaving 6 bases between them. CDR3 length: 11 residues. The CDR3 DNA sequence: TGTGCCAGCAGCTCATACTACGAGCAGTACTTC. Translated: CASSSYYEQYF.

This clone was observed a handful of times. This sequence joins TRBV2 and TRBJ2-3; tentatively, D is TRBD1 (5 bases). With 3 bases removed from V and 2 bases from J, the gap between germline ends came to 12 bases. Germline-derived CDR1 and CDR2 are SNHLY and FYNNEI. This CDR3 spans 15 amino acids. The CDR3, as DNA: TGTGCCAGCAGTGATTTGGTCAGGGACACAGATACGCAGTATTTT. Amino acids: CASSDLVRDTDTQYF.

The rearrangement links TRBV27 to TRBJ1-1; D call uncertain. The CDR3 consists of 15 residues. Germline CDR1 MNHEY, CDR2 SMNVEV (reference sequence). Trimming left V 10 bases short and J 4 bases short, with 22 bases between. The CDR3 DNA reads TGTGCCACCGTCTCGACCGCAGGAACCACCACTGAAGCTTTCTTT. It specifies CATVSTAGTTTEAFF.

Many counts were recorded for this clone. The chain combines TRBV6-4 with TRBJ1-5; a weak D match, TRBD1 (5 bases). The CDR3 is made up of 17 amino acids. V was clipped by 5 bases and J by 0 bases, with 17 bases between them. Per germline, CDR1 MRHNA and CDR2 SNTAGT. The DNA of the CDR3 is TGTGCCAGCAGTTTTCATCCGGGACCCTATAGCAATCAGCCCCAGCATTTT. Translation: CASSFHPGPYSNQPQHF.